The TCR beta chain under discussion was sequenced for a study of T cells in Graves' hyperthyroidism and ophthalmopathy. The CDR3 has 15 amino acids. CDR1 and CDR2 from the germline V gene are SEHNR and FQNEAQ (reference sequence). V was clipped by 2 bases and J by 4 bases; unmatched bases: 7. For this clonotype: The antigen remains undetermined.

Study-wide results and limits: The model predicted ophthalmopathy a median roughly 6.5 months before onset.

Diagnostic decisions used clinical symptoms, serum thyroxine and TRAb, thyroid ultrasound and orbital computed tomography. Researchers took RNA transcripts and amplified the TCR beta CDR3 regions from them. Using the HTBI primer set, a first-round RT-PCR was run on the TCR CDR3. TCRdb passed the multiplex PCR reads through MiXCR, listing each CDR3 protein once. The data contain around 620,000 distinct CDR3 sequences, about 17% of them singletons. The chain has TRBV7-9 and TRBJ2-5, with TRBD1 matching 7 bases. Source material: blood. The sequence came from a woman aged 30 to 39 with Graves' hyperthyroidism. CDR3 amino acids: CASSLTEQGRETQYF. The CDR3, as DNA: TGTGCCAGCAGCTTAACAGAACAGGGGAGAGAGACCCAGTACTTC.